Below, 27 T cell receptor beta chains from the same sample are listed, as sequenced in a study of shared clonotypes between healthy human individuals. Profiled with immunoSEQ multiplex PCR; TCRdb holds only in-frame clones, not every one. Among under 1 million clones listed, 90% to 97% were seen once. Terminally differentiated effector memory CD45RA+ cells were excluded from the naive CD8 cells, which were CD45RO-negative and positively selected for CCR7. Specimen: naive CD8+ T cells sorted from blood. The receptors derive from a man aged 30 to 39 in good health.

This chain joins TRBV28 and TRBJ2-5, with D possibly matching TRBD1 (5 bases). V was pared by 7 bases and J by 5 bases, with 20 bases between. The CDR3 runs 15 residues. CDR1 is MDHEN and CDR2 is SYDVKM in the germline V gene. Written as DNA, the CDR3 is TGTGCCAGCACTTCAAAGTGGGGCGGTGGTGAGACCCAGTACTTC. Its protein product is CASTSKWGGGETQYF.

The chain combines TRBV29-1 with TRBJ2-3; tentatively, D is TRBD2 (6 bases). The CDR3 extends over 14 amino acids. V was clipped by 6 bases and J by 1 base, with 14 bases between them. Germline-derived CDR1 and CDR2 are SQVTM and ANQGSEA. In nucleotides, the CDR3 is TGCAGCGTACTTACCTGGGAGGGCACAGATACGCAGTATTTT. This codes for CSVLTWEGTDTQYF.

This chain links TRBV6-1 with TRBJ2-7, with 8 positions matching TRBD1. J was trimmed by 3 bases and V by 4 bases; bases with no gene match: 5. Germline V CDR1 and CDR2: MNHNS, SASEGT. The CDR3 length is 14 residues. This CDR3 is CASSGTGRNYEQYF. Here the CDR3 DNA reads TGTGCCAGCAGTGGGACAGGGCGGAACTACGAGCAGTACTTC.

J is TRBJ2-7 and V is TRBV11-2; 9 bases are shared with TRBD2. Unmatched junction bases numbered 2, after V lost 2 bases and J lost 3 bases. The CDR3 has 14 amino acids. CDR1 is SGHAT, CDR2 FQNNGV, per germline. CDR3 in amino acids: CASSLSRGGYEQYF. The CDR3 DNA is TGTGCCAGCAGCTTATCGCGGGGGGGCTACGAGCAGTACTTC. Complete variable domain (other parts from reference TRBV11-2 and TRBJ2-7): EAGVAQSPRYKIIEKRQSVAFWCNPISGHATLYWYQQILGQGPKLLIQFQNNGVVDDSQLPKDRFSAERLKGVDSTLKIQPAKLEDSAVYLCASSLSRGGYEQYFGPGTRLTVT.

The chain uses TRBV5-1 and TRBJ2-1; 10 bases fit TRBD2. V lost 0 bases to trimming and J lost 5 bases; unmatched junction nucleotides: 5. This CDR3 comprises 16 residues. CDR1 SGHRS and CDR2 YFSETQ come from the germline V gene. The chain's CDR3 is CASSLGSGRVHNEQFF. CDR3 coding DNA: TGCGCCAGCAGCTTGGGAAGCGGGAGGGTCCACAATGAGCAGTTCTTC.

CDR3 region: CASTLVGYEQYF. Written as DNA, the CDR3 is TGTGCCAGCACCCTGGTTGGTTACGAGCAGTACTTC. This chain uses TRBV5-5 with TRBJ2-7; D gene uncertain. The CDR3 runs 12 residues. Looked up from germline, CDR1 is SGHKS and CDR2 is YYEKEE (reference sequence). Trimming stripped 6 bases from V and 4 bases from J, with 11 bases between.

In DNA form, the CDR3 reads TGTGCCAGCAGCCCCCCCGGGGGGCACCAAAACATTCAGTACTTC. The encoded protein is CASSPPGGHQNIQYF. The gene calls are TRBV7-8 and TRBJ2-4, with D possibly TRBD2 on 7 matching bases. CDR1 is SGHVS, CDR2 FQNEAQ, per germline. V shed 5 bases and J shed 5 bases, with 16 bases lying between them. CDR3 length: 15 amino acids.

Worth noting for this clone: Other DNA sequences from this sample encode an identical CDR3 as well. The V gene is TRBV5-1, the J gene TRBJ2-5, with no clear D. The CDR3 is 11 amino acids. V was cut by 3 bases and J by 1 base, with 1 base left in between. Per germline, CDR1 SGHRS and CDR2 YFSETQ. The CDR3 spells CASSSQETQYF. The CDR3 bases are TGCGCCAGCAGCTCCCAAGAGACCCAGTACTTC.

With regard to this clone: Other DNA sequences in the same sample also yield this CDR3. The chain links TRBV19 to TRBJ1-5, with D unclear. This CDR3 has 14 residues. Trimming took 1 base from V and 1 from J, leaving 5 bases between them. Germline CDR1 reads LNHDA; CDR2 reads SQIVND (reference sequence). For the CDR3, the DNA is TGTGCCAGTAGTATAGGCGGGAGCAATCAGCCCCAGCATTTT. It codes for CASSIGGSNQPQHF.

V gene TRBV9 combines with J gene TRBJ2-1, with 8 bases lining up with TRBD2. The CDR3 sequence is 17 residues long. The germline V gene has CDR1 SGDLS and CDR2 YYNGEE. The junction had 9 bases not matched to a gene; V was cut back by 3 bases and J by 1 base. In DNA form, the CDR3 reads TGTGCCAGCAGCGACCACCTGACTAGCGCTTCCTACAATGAGCAGTTCTTC. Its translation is CASSDHLTSASYNEQFF.

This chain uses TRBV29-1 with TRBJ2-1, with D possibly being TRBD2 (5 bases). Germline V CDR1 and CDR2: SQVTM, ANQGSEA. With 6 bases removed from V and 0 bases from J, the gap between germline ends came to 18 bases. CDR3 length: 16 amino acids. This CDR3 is CSVDLGVPYSYNEQFF. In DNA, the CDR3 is TGCAGCGTCGATCTGGGAGTCCCCTACTCCTACAATGAGCAGTTCTTC.

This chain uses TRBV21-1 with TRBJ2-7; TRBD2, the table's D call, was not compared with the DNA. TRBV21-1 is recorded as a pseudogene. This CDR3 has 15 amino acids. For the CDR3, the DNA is TGTGCCAGCGTCCGGACTAGCGGGGCTACCTACGAGCAGTACTTC. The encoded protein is CASVRTSGATYEQYF.

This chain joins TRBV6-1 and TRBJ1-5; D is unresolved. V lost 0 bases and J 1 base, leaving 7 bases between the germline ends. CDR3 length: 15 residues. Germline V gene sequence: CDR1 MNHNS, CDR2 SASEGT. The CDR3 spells CASSEAFWSNQPQHF. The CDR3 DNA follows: TGTGCCAGCAGTGAAGCATTCTGGAGCAATCAGCCCCAGCATTTT.

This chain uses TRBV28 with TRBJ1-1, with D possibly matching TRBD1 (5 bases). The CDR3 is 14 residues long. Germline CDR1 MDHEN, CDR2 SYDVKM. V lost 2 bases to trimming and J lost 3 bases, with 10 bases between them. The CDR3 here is CASSLVGGDTEAFF. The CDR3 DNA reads TGTGCCAGCAGTTTAGTGGGGGGGGACACTGAAGCTTTCTTT.

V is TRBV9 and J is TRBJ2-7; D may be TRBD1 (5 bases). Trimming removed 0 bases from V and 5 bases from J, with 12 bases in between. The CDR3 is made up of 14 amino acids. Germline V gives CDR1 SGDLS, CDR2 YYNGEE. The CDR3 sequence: CASSVGVDRNEQYF. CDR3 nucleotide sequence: TGTGCCAGCAGCGTAGGGGTCGACAGAAACGAGCAGTACTTC.

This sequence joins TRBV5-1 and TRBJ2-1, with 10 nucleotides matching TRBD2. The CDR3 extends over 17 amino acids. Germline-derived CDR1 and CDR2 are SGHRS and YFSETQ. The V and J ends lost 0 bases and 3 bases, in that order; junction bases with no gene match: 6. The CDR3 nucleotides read TGCGCCAGCAGCTTGGGGCTAGCGGGAGAATTCTACAATGAGCAGTTCTTC. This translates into CASSLGLAGEFYNEQFF.

The CDR3 DNA reads TGTGCCAGCAGTTCCGGTAACAGGGGATCTGGAAACACCATATATTTT. Amino acid sequence: CASSSGNRGSGNTIYF. The rearrangement uses TRBV6-6 and TRBJ1-3; 7 bases agree with TRBD1. The CDR3 consists of 16 residues. V shed 4 bases and J 1 base; nucleotides not matched to a gene: 7. Germline V gene lookup returns CDR1 MNHNY and CDR2 SVGAGI (reference sequence).

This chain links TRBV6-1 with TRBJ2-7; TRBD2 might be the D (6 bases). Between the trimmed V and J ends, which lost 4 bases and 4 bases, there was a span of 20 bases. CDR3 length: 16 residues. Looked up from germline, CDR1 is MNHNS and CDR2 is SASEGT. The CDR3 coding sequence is TGTGCCAGCAGTGGGGTGACGGGGGACTTGTCATACGAGCAGTACTTC. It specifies CASSGVTGDLSYEQYF.

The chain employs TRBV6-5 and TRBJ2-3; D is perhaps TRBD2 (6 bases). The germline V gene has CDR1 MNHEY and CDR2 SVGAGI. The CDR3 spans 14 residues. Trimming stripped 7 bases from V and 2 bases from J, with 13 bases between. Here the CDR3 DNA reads TGTGCCAGCAAGCGAGGGACTGTCACAGATACGCAGTATTTT. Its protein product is CASKRGTVTDTQYF.

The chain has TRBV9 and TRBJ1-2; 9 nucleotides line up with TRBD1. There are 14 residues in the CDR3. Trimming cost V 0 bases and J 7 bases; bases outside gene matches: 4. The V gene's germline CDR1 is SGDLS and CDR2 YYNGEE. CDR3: CASSVGWTGAGYTF. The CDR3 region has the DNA TGTGCCAGCAGCGTAGGATGGACAGGGGCTGGCTACACCTTC.

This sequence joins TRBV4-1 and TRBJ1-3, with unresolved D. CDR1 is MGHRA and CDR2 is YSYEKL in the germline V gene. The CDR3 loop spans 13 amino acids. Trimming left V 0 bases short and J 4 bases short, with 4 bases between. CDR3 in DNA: TGCGCCAGCAGCCAAGATATAGGAAACACCATATATTTT. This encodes CASSQDIGNTIYF.

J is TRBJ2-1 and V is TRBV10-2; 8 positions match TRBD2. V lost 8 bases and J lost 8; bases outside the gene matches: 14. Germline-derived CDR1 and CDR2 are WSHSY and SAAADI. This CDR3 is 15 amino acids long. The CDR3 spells CASVPGLGRRDEQFF. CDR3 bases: TGCGCCAGCGTGCCGGGACTAGGCCGACGTGATGAGCAGTTCTTC.

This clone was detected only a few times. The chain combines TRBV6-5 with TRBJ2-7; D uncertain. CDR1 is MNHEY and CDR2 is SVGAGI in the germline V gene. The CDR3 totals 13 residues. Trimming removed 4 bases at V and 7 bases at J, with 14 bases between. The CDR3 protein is CASSLRPSWEQYF. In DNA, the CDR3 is TGTGCCAGCAGTTTACGCCCCTCGTGGGAGCAGTACTTC.

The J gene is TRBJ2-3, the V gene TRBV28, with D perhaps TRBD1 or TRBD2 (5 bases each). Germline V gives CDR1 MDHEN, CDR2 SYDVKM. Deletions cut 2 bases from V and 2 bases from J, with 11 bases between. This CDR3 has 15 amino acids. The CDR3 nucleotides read TGTGCCAGCAGTTTAGGAGGACATAACACAGATACGCAGTATTTT. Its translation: CASSLGGHNTDTQYF. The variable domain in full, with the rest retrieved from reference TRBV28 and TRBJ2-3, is DVKVTQSSRYLVKRTGEKVFLECVQDMDHENMFWYRQDPGLGLRLIYFSYDVKMKEKGDIPEGYSVSREKKERFSLILESASTNQTSMYLCASSLGGHNTDTQYFGPGTRLTVL.

This CDR3 reads CASSPDIAGNTIYF. DNA for the CDR3: TGTGCCAGCTCACCAGACATCGCTGGAAACACCATATATTTT. The chain joins TRBV18 to TRBJ1-3; no clear D. The CDR3 runs 14 residues. Germline CDR1 reads KGHSH; CDR2 reads LQKENI. Trimming removed 2 bases at V and 2 bases at J, with 7 bases between.

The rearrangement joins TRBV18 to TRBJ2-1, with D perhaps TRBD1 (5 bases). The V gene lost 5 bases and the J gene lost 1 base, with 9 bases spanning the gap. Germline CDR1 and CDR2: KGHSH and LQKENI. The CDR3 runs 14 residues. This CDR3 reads CASSDSKSYNEQFF. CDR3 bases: TGTGCCAGCTCAGACAGTAAATCCTACAATGAGCAGTTCTTC.

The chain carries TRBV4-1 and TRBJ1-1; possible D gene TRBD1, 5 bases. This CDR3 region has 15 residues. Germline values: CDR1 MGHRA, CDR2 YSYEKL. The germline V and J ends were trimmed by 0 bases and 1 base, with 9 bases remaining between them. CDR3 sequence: CASSQDLGGNTEAFF. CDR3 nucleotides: TGCGCCAGCAGCCAAGATCTCGGGGGGAACACTGAAGCTTTCTTT.